This is a list of T cell receptor beta chains from one sample in a study of siplizumab effects on memory and regulatory T cells. Clones were read by immunoSEQ multiplex PCR, and TCRdb kept only the in-frame ones, dropping some. The repertoire holds fewer than 120,000 clones, with around 90% as singletons. Sequencing was done on a sample of CD4+ T cells sorted from blood. These receptor sequences come from a human donor in good health. The CDR3 runs from the conserved cysteine through the conserved F or W. The order of the fields is J gene, D gene, V gene, clone size, CDR3 DNA, CDR3 protein. A D gene is named only where the DNA matches it firmly. Expanded clones are given a class, and other clones once, few, many or no size at all.

TRBJ2-7 . TRBV11-2 once TGTGCCAGCAGCTTACAGGCCTCCTCCTACGAGCAGTACTTC CASSLQASSYEQYF
TRBJ2-7 . TRBV11-2 . TGTGCCAGCAGCTTCGGCGTCCGAACCTACGAGCAGTACTTC CASSFGVRTYEQYF
TRBJ2-1 . TRBV5-1 . TGCGCCAGCCACTTCGGGGAGGAGCAGTTCTTC CASHFGEEQFF
TRBJ2-5 TRBD2 TRBV5-1 . TGCGCCAGCAGCCGGGAGGGACCAGAGGCGAAAGAGACCCAGTACTTC CASSREGPEAKETQYF
TRBJ2-5 . TRBV11-2 . TGTGCCAGCCTGGGGGGAGAGACCCAGTACTTC CASLGGETQYF
TRBJ2-2 . TRBV5-1 . TGCGCCAGCTCAAGGGGCGTAACGAACACCGGGGAGCTGTTTTTT CASSRGVTNTGELFF
TRBJ2-5 TRBD2 TRBV18 . TGTGCCAGCTCCCCCGGCGTGGGAGCGGGGGAGACCCAGTACTTC CASSPGVGAGETQYF
TRBJ2-3 TRBD2 TRBV11-3 . TGTGCCAGCAGCTTTAGCGGGGGTAGGGATACGCAGTATTTT CASSFSGGRDTQYF
TRBJ2-7 . TRBV10-3 once TGTGCCATTAAAGAGGGGGACGAGCAGTACTTC CAIKEGDEQYF
TRBJ2-1 TRBD2 TRBV2 . TGTGCCAGCCGAACCGGGACTAGCGACCATGAGCAGTTCTTC CASRTGTSDHEQFF
TRBJ1-1 . TRBV2 once TGTGCCAGCAGTCTGGGCACTGAAGCTTTCTTT CASSLGTEAFF
TRBJ2-7 TRBD1 TRBV18 . TGTGCCAGCTCACCGGGGACAGGGAGTAGGTACGAGCAGTACTTC CASSPGTGSRYEQYF
TRBJ2-7 TRBD1 TRBV12-5 . TGTGCTAGTGCCCGGACAGGGGGTTCCTACGAGCAGTACTTC CASARTGGSYEQYF
TRBJ2-1 . TRBV18 . TGTGCCAGCTCCCCCCAGGGGGGGGGCTATGAGCAGTTCTTC CASSPQGGGYEQFF
TRBJ1-2 TRBD1 TRBV7-9 . TGTGCCAGCAACTATGGACAGGGAGGAGGCTACACCTTC CASNYGQGGGYTF
TRBJ1-1 . TRBV18 . TGTGCCAGCTCACCGCAGGGAATGAACACTGAAGCTTTCTTT CASSPQGMNTEAFF
TRBJ2-1 TRBD2 TRBV2 . TGTGCCAGCAGTGCGGCAAGCGGGAGGGCCCATGAGCAGTTCTTC CASSAASGRAHEQFF
TRBJ2-7 . TRBV21-1 . TGTGCCAGCAGCAAAGGACTAATCGAGCAGTACTTC CASSKGLIEQYF
TRBJ1-2 . TRBV6-1 . TGTGCCAGCAGTTTGGGGGGCGGCGATAACTATGGCTACACCTTC CASSLGGGDNYGYTF
TRBJ2-7 . TRBV6-6 . TGTGCCAGCACCTCCGGCGGGACATACGACGAGCAGTACTTC CASTSGGTYDEQYF
TRBJ1-1 . TRBV7-2 . TGTGCCAGCAGCTTCACCGGGGACACTGAAGCTTTCTTT CASSFTGDTEAFF
TRBJ1-2 . TRBV9 . TGTGCCAGCAGCCCGGTGGCTCGGGGGTCAGGAGGCTACACCTTC CASSPVARGSGGYTF
TRBJ1-2 . TRBV29-1 . TGCAGCGTTGGGGAGGACTATGGCTACACCTTC CSVGEDYGYTF
TRBJ2-7 TRBD1 TRBV5-6 . TGTGCCAGCAGCTGGACAGGCTACGAGCAGTACTTC CASSWTGYEQYF
TRBJ2-3 . TRBV15 . TGTGCCACCAGCAGAAGACAGGCAGATACGCAGTATTTT CATSRRQADTQYF
TRBJ1-2 TRBD1 TRBV7-9 . TGTGCCAGCAGCTTATCGGACAGGGACGCCTATGGCTACACCTTC CASSLSDRDAYGYTF
TRBJ1-1 . TRBV11-3 . TGTGCCAGCAGCTTCAGGCCGAGCACTGAAGCTTTCTTT CASSFRPSTEAFF
TRBJ2-3 . TRBV27 . TGTGCCAGCAGTTTATCGCATCGTGATACGCAGTATTTT CASSLSHRDTQYF